Described below is a single TCR beta chain sequence and its context. Data came from immunoSEQ multiplex PCR; TCRdb stores just in-frame clones and leaves some out. The sample records 35,000 to 45,000 clones, about 92% being singletons. This CDR3 comprises 14 residues. Germline assignment: CDR1 SGHAT and CDR2 FQNNGV. Trimming removed 1 base at V and 1 base at J, with 7 bases between. This sample stems from a study of T cell changes during pregnancy in multiple sclerosis. The chain joins TRBV11-2 to TRBJ1-1; maybe TRBD1 (5 bases). The source material was peripheral blood. This sequence was found in a female donor with multiple sclerosis, enrolled in a pregnancy study. Here the CDR3 DNA reads TGTGCCAGCAGCTTAGCACAGGAGAACACTGAAGCTTTCTTT. Translating it yields CASSLAQENTEAFF.